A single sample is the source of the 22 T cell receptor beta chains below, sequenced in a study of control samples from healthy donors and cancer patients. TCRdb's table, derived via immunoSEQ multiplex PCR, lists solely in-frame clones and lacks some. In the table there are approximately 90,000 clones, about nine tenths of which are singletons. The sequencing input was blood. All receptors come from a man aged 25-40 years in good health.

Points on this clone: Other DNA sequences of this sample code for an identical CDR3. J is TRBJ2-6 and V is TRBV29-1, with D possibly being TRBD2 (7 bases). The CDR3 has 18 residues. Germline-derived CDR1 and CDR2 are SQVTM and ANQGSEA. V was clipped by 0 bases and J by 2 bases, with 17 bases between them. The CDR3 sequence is CSVEDRAGAGAGANVLTF. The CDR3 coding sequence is TGCAGCGTTGAAGATCGGGCGGGGGCAGGGGCTGGGGCCAACGTCCTGACTTTC. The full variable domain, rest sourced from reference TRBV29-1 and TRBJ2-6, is SAVISQKPSRDICQRGTSLTIQCQVDSQVTMMFWYRQQPGQSLTLIATANQGSEATYESGFVIDKFPISRPNLTFSTLTVSNMSPEDSSIYLCSVEDRAGAGAGANVLTFGAGSRLTVL.

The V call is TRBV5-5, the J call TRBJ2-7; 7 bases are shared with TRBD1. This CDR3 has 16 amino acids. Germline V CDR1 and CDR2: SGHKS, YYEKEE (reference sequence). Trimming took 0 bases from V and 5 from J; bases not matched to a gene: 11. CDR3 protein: CASSLGHDRARDEQYV. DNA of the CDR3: TGTGCCAGCAGCTTGGGGCATGACAGGGCCCGGGACGAGCAGTACGTC.

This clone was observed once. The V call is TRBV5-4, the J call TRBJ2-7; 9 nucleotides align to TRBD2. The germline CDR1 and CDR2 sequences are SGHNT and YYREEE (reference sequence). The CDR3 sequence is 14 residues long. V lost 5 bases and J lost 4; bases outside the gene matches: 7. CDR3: CASRPSGGLYEQYF. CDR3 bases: TGTGCCAGCAGACCAAGCGGGGGGCTTTACGAGCAGTACTTC.

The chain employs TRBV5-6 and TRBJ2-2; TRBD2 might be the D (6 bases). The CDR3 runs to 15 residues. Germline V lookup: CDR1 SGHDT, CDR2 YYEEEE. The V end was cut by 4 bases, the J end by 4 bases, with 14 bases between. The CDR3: CASSPLREATGELFF. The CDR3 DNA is TGTGCCAGCAGCCCCCTCAGGGAGGCCACCGGGGAGCTGTTTTTT.

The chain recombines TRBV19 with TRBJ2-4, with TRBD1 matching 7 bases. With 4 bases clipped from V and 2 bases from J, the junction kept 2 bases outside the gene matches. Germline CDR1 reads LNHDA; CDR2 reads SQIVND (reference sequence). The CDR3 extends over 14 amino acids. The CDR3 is CASSTRGSKNIQYF. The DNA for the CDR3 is TGTGCCAGTAGTACCAGGGGGTCCAAAAACATTCAGTACTTC.

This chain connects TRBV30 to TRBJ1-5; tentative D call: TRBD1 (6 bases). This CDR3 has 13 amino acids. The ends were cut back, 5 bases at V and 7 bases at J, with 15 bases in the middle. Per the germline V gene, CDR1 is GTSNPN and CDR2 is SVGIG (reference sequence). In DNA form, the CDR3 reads TGTGCCTGGGCCCGACAGGCGGGCCAGCCCCAGCATTTT. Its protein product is CAWARQAGQPQHF.

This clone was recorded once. This CDR3 reads CASSQEGGTSANTGELFF. DNA for the CDR3: TGCGCCAGCAGCCAAGAAGGAGGGACTAGCGCGAACACCGGGGAGCTGTTTTTT. The genes are TRBV4-1 and TRBJ2-2, with TRBD2 identical over 10 bases. The CDR3 is 18 amino acids. Trimming cost V 0 bases and J 0 bases; bases outside gene matches: 4. Germline CDR1 is MGHRA and CDR2 is YSYEKL.

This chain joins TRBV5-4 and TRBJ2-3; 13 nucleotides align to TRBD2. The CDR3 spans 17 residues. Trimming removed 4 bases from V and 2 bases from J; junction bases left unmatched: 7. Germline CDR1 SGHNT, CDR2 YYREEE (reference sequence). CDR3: CASSTTSGGASTDTQYF. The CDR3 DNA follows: TGTGCCAGCAGCACCACTAGCGGGGGGGCCTCCACAGATACGCAGTATTTT.

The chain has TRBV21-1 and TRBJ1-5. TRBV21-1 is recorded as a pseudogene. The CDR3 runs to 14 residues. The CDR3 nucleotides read TGTGCCAGCAGCAAAGGACGGGTTAATCAGCCCCAGCATTTT. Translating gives CASSKGRVNQPQHF.

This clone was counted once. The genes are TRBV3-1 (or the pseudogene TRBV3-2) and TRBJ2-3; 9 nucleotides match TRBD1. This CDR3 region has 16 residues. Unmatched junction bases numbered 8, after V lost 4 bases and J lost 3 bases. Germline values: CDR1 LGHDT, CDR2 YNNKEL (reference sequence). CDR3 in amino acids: CASSPRDRVLTDTQYF. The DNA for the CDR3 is TGTGCCAGCAGCCCCCGGGACAGGGTGTTGACAGATACGCAGTATTTT.

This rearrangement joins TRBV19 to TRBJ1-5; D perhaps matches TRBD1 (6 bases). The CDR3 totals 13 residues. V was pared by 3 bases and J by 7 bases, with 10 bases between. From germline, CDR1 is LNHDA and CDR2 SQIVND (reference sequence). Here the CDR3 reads CASSMGRGQPQHF. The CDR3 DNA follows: TGTGCCAGTAGTATGGGCAGGGGACAGCCCCAGCATTTT.

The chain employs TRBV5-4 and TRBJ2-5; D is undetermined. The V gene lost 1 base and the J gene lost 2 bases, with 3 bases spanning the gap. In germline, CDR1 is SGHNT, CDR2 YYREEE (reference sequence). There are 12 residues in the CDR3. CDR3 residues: CASSLHQETQYF. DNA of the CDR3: TGTGCCAGCAGCTTGCATCAAGAGACCCAGTACTTC.

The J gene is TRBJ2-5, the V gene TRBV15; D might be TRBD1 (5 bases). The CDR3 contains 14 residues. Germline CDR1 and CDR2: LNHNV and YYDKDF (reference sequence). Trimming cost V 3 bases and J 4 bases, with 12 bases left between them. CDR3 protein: CATSRANGAETQYF. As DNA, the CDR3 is TGTGCCACCAGCAGGGCTAATGGGGCAGAGACCCAGTACTTC.

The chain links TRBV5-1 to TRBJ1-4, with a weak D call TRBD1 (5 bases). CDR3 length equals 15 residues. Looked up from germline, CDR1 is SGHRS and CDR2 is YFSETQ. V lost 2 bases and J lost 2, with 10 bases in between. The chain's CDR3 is CASSFPAGTNEKLFF. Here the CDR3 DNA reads TGCGCCAGCAGCTTCCCGGCAGGGACTAATGAAAAACTGTTTTTT.

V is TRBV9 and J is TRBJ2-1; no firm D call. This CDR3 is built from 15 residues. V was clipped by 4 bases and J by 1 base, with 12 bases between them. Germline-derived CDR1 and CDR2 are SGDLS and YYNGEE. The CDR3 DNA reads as TGTGCCAGCAGCCCCCCCTTAGGATCCTACAATGAGCAGTTCTTC. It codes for CASSPPLGSYNEQFF.

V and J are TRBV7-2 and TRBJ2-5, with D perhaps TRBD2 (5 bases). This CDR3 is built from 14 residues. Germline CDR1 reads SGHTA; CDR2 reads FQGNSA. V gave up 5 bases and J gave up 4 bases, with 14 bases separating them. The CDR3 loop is CASSPPPGRETQYF. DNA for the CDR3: TGTGCCAGCAGCCCCCCTCCGGGGAGAGAGACCCAGTACTTC.

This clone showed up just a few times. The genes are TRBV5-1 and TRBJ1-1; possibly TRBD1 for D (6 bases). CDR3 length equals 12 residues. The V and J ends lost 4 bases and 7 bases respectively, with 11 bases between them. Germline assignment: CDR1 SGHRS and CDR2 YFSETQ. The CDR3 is CASSSGTNEAFF. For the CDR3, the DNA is TGCGCCAGCAGCAGCGGGACAAATGAAGCTTTCTTT.

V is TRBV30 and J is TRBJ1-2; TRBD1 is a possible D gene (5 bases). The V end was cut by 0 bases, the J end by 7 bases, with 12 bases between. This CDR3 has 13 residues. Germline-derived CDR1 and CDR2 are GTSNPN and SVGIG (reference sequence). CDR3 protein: CAWSVGALGGYTF. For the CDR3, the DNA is TGTGCCTGGAGTGTTGGGGCACTTGGTGGCTACACCTTC.

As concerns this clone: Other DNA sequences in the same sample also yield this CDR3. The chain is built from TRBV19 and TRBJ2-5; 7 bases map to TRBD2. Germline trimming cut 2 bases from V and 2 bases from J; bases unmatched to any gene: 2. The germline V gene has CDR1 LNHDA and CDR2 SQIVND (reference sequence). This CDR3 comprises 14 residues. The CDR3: CASSIRGGQETQYF. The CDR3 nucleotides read TGTGCCAGTAGTATACGCGGGGGTCAAGAGACCCAGTACTTC.

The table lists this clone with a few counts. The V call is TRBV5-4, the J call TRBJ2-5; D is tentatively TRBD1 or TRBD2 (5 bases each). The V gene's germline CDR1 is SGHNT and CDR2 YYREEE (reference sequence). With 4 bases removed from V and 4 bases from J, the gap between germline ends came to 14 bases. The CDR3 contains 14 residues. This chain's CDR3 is CASSRYGTAETQYF. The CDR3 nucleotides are TGTGCCAGCAGCCGCTATGGGACGGCAGAGACCCAGTACTTC.

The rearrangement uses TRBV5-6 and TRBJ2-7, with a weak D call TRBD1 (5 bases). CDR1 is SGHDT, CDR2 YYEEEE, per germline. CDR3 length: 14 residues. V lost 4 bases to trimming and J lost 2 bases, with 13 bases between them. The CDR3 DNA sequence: TGTGCCAGCAGCCCCAGACAGTACCCCTACGAGCAGTACGTC. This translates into CASSPRQYPYEQYV.

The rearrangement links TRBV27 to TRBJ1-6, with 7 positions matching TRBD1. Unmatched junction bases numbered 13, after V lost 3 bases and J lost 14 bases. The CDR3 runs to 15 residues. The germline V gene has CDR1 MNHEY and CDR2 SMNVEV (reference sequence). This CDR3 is CASSFGGTALLSLHF. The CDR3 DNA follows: TGTGCCAGCAGTTTCGGTGGGACAGCCCTCTTGTCCCTCCACTTT.